The rows below give T cell receptor beta chains drawn from one sample of a study of identical twins. TCRdb passed the 5' RACE reads through MiXCR, listing each CDR3 protein once. The sample contains about 660,000 distinct CDR3 sequences, more than 6.5% of which appear only once. These data were also reused for a study on yellow fever vaccine responses in identical twins.

The specimen sequenced was PBMCs. These receptors all come from a woman aged 18-35 years in good health. Each CDR3 is given with its conserved first and last residue. The order of the fields is J gene, clone size, V gene, D gene, CDR3 protein, CDR3 DNA. D genes are given only for firm matches. The size of a clone is reported for some rows only, either as once, few or many, or as a class for expanded clones.

>TRBJ2-7|few|TRBV20-1|.
CSARAPASYEQYF
TGCAGTGCTAGAGCCCCAGCCTCCTACGAGCAGTACTTC
>TRBJ1-5|many|TRBV2|.
CASRTGLSNQPQHF
TGTGCCAGCAGAACAGGACTAAGCAATCAGCCCCAGCATTTT
>TRBJ2-2|few|TRBV15|.
CATSRGGSDNGGELFF
TGTGCCACCAGCAGAGGCGGCAGCGATAATGGCGGGGAGCTGTTTTTT
>TRBJ1-2|few|TRBV30|.
CAWSALYGYTF
TGTGCCTGGAGTGCCTTGTATGGCTACACCTTC
>TRBJ2-7|.|TRBV7-2|TRBD2
CASSAVAGLYEQYF
TGTGCCAGCAGCGCGGTAGCGGGTCTCTACGAGCAGTACTTC
>TRBJ2-2|.|TRBV20-1|.
CSASLNTGELFF
TGCAGTGCTAGTCTGAACACCGGGGAGCTGTTTTTT
>TRBJ2-3|few|TRBV4-3|.
CASSQDSVGGDTQYF
TGCGCCAGCAGCCAAGATTCGGTGGGAGGAGATACGCAGTATTTT
>TRBJ2-1|.|TRBV25-1|.
CASSHGASSYNEQFF
TGTGCCAGCAGTCACGGGGCAAGCTCCTACAATGAGCAGTTCTTC
>TRBJ2-2|many|TRBV5-1|.
CASSLGTDTGELFF
TGCGCCAGCAGCCTGGGGACCGACACCGGGGAGCTGTTTTTT
>TRBJ2-2|few|TRBV11-2|.
CASSLGSGVTGELFF
TGTGCCAGCAGCCTCGGGTCGGGGGTCACCGGGGAGCTGTTTTTT
>TRBJ2-7|many|TRBV4-1|.
CASSQDLNTPPFYEQYF
TGCGCCAGCAGCCAAGATCTCAATACCCCTCCCTTCTACGAGCAGTACTTC
>TRBJ2-7|.|TRBV29-1|TRBD1
CSVEGPGTGSYEQYF
TGCAGCGTTGAAGGACCCGGGACAGGGTCCTACGAGCAGTACTTC
>TRBJ2-7|.|TRBV12-3/TRBV12-4|.
CASSLNGASLYEQYF
TGTGCCAGCAGTTTGAACGGGGCTTCCCTCTACGAGCAGTACTTC
>TRBJ1-3|many|TRBV12-3/TRBV12-4|.
CATRQAGGNTIYF
TGTGCCACAAGACAAGCTGGTGGAAACACCATATATTTT
>TRBJ1-5|.|TRBV6-5|TRBD1
CASSSRDRGYQPQHF
TGTGCCAGCAGTTCCCGGGACAGGGGGTATCAGCCCCAGCATTTT
>TRBJ2-5|many|TRBV7-2|.
CASSLALVNSYQETQYF
TGTGCCAGCAGCTTAGCGCTGGTAAATTCGTACCAAGAGACCCAGTACTTC
>TRBJ2-2|few|TRBV13|.
CASSLEASETGELFF
TGTGCCAGCAGCTTAGAGGCTAGCGAGACCGGGGAGCTGTTTTTT
>TRBJ2-3|many|TRBV30|.
CAWSVLGTDTQYF
TGTGCCTGGAGTGTTCTAGGGACAGATACGCAGTATTTT
>TRBJ2-7|.|TRBV6-1|.
CASSEASEGGRGYEQYF
TGTGCCAGCAGTGAAGCCTCGGAGGGGGGTAGGGGCTACGAGCAGTACTTC
>TRBJ2-6|few|TRBV20-1|.
CSASSGVGANVLTF
TGCAGTGCTAGTTCCGGGGTTGGGGCCAACGTCCTGACTTTC
>TRBJ1-2|few|TRBV30|.
CAWSPTGTPGYTF
TGTGCCTGGAGTCCGACCGGGACACCTGGCTACACCTTC
>TRBJ2-1|.|TRBV2|.
CASSERRNEQFF
TGTGCCAGCAGTGAACGGCGCAATGAGCAGTTCTTC
>TRBJ2-7|many|TRBV29-1|.
CSVEMGYEQYF
TGCAGCGTTGAAATGGGCTACGAGCAGTACTTC
>TRBJ2-1|.|TRBV20-1|TRBD2
CSALAGGRNEQFF
TGCAGTGCTTTAGCGGGGGGGCGCAATGAGCAGTTCTTC
>TRBJ1-5|.|TRBV2|TRBD1
CASSSGGASVQPQHF
TGTGCCAGCAGTTCAGGGGGCGCGTCGGTTCAGCCCCAGCATTTT
>TRBJ2-1|few|TRBV28|TRBD1
CASSLGTVLLINEQFF
TGTGCCAGCAGTTTGGGGACAGTCCTTCTCATCAATGAGCAGTTCTTC
>TRBJ2-3|many|TRBV27|.
CASSSQNTQYF
TGTGCCAGCAGTTCCCAGAATACGCAGTATTTT
>TRBJ2-3|few|TRBV5-6|.
CASSLVAGTQYF
TGTGCCAGCAGCTTGGTGGCGGGGACGCAGTATTTT
>TRBJ1-4|many|TRBV12-3/TRBV12-4|.
CASSPQQGSSEKLFF
TGTGCCAGCAGTCCACAACAGGGTTCGAGTGAAAAACTGTTTTTT
>TRBJ2-1|.|TRBV10-3|.
CAIGAGVNNEQFF
TGTGCCATAGGAGCAGGGGTGAATAATGAGCAGTTCTTC
>TRBJ1-5|many|TRBV12-3/TRBV12-4|.
CASSSGPLGNQPQHF
TGTGCCAGCAGTTCCGGGCCCTTGGGCAATCAGCCCCAGCATTTT
>TRBJ2-1|few|TRBV27|.
CASSFLLARNNEQFF
TGTGCCAGCAGTTTTCTCCTAGCCCGAAACAATGAGCAGTTCTTC
>TRBJ2-1|.|TRBV10-3|TRBD2
CAIRVAGGPDNEQFF
TGTGCCATCAGGGTAGCGGGAGGGCCGGACAATGAGCAGTTCTTC
>TRBJ1-1|.|TRBV6-1|.
CASIPSGGWATEAFF
TGTGCCAGCATCCCGTCCGGTGGATGGGCCACTGAAGCTTTCTTT
>TRBJ1-5|.|TRBV2|.
CASSAEESAQHF
TGTGCCAGCAGTGCAGAGGAATCAGCCCAGCATTTT
>TRBJ2-2|.|TRBV9|TRBD1
CASSETGTGWDDTGELFF
TGTGCCAGCAGCGAAACCGGGACAGGGTGGGACGACACCGGGGAGCTGTTTTTT
>TRBJ2-2|.|TRBV12-3/TRBV12-4|TRBD1
CASSSRDRATGELFF
TGTGCCAGCAGCTCCCGGGACAGGGCCACCGGGGAGCTGTTTTTT
>TRBJ2-4|.|TRBV7-2|TRBD2
CASSLAGGIAKNIQYF
TGTGCCAGTTCACTAGCGGGGGGGATAGCCAAAAACATTCAGTACTTC
>TRBJ2-1|many|TRBV5-5|.
CASRYRVGEQFF
TGTGCCAGCAGATACAGGGTCGGTGAGCAGTTCTTC
>TRBJ1-2|many|TRBV12-3/TRBV12-4|TRBD1
CASSRDRGDYGYTF
TGTGCCAGCAGCCGGGACAGGGGGGACTATGGCTACACCTTC
>TRBJ2-1|.|TRBV28|.
CASESERKTGRNEQFF
TGTGCCAGCGAATCAGAACGGAAAACAGGCCGAAATGAGCAGTTCTTC
>TRBJ1-2|.|TRBV6-5|TRBD1
CASSYRAGGTDGYTF
TGTGCCAGCAGTTACAGGGCAGGGGGGACTGATGGCTACACCTTC
>TRBJ2-3|many|TRBV6-4|TRBD2
CASSDSGRATDTQYF
TGTGCCAGCAGTGATAGCGGGAGGGCCACAGATACGCAGTATTTT
>TRBJ2-7|few|TRBV20-1|.
CSASGGKEQYF
TGCAGTGCTTCTGGGGGGAAGGAGCAGTACTTC
>TRBJ2-5|.|TRBV7-2|.
CASIRTGPETQYF
TGTGCCAGCATCCGGACGGGGCCGGAGACCCAGTACTTC
>TRBJ2-1|.|TRBV5-1|.
CASSVLGGMAYNEQFF
TGCGCCAGCAGCGTACTAGGGGGTATGGCCTACAATGAGCAGTTCTTC
>TRBJ2-5|.|TRBV27|TRBD2
CASSFLGLAGDQETQYF
TGTGCCAGCAGTTTCTTAGGACTAGCGGGGGACCAAGAGACCCAGTACTTC
>TRBJ2-7|.|TRBV7-2|TRBD2
CASSLGLAPLEQYF
TGTGCCAGCAGCTTAGGACTAGCGCCGCTCGAGCAGTACTTC
>TRBJ1-1|.|TRBV4-3|.
CASSGLAGKGTEAFF
TGCGCCAGCAGCGGTTTGGCAGGAAAGGGCACTGAAGCTTTCTTT